This T cell receptor beta chain was found in a study of CD8 T cells in ankylosing spondylitis (dated by TCRdb to 2017 to 2019). With regard to the full study: T cell receptor beta repertoires were profiled in healthy donors and ankylosing spondylitis patients so that disease-linked TCR variants could be found. The full study cohort was made up of about 25 ankylosing spondylitis patients and 108 healthy donors. Samples of peripheral blood were taken, and for ankylosing spondylitis patients, synovial fluid was collected as well.

The sequencing machine was an Illumina HiSeq 2500. TCR beta libraries were prepared by quantitative 5'-RACE with molecular barcodes. Concerning the study's data processing: A new computational method, built on a probabilistic model of VDJ rearrangement, was used to identify disease-linked TCR variants. TCRdb reworked the public reads: Q25 trimming with fastp, MiXCR clone assembly, productive beta chains retained. Every entry covers one CDR3 protein and lists the most common genes and DNA from its rows. TCRdb, rather than the study authors, made the V and J calls. The sample table holds about 540,000 distinct CDR3 sequences, of which 10% to 15% were seen once. The ten largest make up 6.5% to 7% of the sample. What the work shows at the level of the full study, not this receptor alone: The disease-linked clones were reported to be significantly enriched in matched synovial fluid samples from ankylosing spondylitis patients. A TCR beta motif made up of about eight highly homologous amino acid variants appeared to be characteristic of blood from ankylosing spondylitis patients. Some TCR beta motif variants had previously been reported in synovial fluid and blood of reactive arthritis patients, which suggested common disease-initiation mechanisms. The disease-linked clones had a CD8+ phenotype and were found at relatively low frequencies in peripheral blood.

Its CDR3 holds 13 amino acids, cysteine through phenylalanine. The retained sequence is limited to the CDR3, 39 bases, with the frame set at the first base. CDR1 is given as SGHRS and CDR2 as YFSETQ, both from the germline V gene. This clonotype appeared many times. Its antigen is still unknown. One end of the junction is discordant with germline, which a read error may explain. The chain uses TRBV5-1 and TRBJ1-2; the D gene identity is not certain. Material for sequencing was blood, either unsorted or a sorted T cell fraction (not recorded which). This receptor was identified in a male donor with ankylosing spondylitis. CDR3 loop: CASSPDGDYGYTF. In nucleotides, the sequence is TGTGCCAGCAGTCCGGACGGAGACTATGGCTACACCTTC.